The 2 T cell receptor beta chains below come from one sample, sequenced in a study of T cells expressing NK-cell markers. TCRdb reprocessed the 5' RACE reads and reports one entry per CDR3 protein, with no DNA. Its listing shows roughly 420,000 distinct CDR3 sequences. Sequencing was done on a sample of blood T cells: a sorted CD56 or NKG2C T cell subset, CD4+ or CD8+ T cells, or bulk PBMC T cells (not recorded which). These receptors were obtained from a woman between 18 and 70 years old in good health.

Frequency places this clonotype as medium-sized. The chain employs TRBV7-2 and TRBJ2-2; the D call of TRBD1 rests on TCRdb alone, since no DNA is present to check it. Per the germline V gene, CDR1 is SGHTA and CDR2 is FQGNSA. The CDR3 consists of 13 residues. Here the CDR3 reads CASSRGNTGELFF.

This sequence joins TRBV20-1 and TRBJ1-2. Germline CDR1 reads DFQATT; CDR2 reads SNEGSKA (reference sequence). The length of the CDR3 is 14 residues. The CDR3 sequence: CSATRQGFDYGYTF.